The 13 T cell receptor beta chains below come from one sample, sequenced in a study of cytomegalovirus exposure and HLA in healthy donors. Primers: 60 Vbeta forward and 13 Jbeta reverse. The data were produced by immunoSEQ multiplex PCR, yet TCRdb's version contains in-frame clones alone and is incomplete. The data hold some 150,000 clones, with around 79% observed a single time. The sequenced sample was PBMCs. Receptors originate from a middle-aged man in good health and CMV-seropositive.

The rearrangement uses TRBV7-2 and TRBJ1-2, with 7 positions matching TRBD1. This CDR3 contains 15 residues. CDR1 is SGHTA and CDR2 is FQGNSA in the germline V gene. The V and J ends lost 6 bases and 4 bases, in that order; junction bases with no gene match: 11. The chain's CDR3 is CASSPDEGAIYGYTF. The DNA of the CDR3 is TGTGCCAGCAGTCCCGATGAGGGGGCCATCTATGGCTACACCTTC.

J is TRBJ1-1 and V is TRBV7-8, with D perhaps matching TRBD1 (6 bases). Looked up from germline, CDR1 is SGHVS and CDR2 is FQNEAQ. V was shortened by 6 bases and J by 5 bases, with 19 bases between the two germline ends. This CDR3 comprises 15 residues. CDR3 DNA: TGTGCCAGCAGAAAAAACAGGGCAGTAGGGACTGAAGCTTTCTTT. Translating gives CASRKNRAVGTEAFF.

The chain couples TRBV28 to TRBJ2-7; 8 nucleotides align to TRBD2. The CDR3 runs 15 residues. The ends lost 6 bases at V and 3 bases at J; junction bases unmatched: 10. CDR1 is MDHEN and CDR2 is SYDVKM in the germline V gene. The CDR3 region has the DNA TGTGCCAGCAGCCCAGGGGCGGGGGGCCGCTACGAGCAGTACTTC. Its protein is CASSPGAGGRYEQYF.

This clone showed up just once. The chain joins TRBV28 to TRBJ2-4, with D maybe TRBD2 (5 bases). Germline CDR1 is MDHEN and CDR2 is SYDVKM. Trimming left V 5 bases short and J 15 bases short, with 20 bases between. The CDR3 runs 13 residues. The CDR3 is CASSLTGSGATYF. In DNA, the CDR3 is TGTGCCAGCAGTCTCACGGGCAGCGGTGCGACGTACTTC.

This clone occurred a few times. Written as DNA, the CDR3 is TGCGCCAGCAGCTTGGGGTCCCCCCGGGGCACTGAAGCTTTCTTT. It encodes CASSLGSPRGTEAFF. This chain links TRBV5-1 with TRBJ1-1; unclear D gene. This CDR3 is built from 15 residues. Germline V gives CDR1 SGHRS, CDR2 YFSETQ. V dropped 0 bases and J dropped 4 bases, with 13 bases sitting between them.

The rearrangement joins TRBV5-8 to TRBJ1-5, with TRBD1 matching over 8 bases. The CDR3 has 11 residues. Germline values: CDR1 SGHTS, CDR2 YDEGEE. The trim removed 3 bases at V and 16 bases at J, leaving 6 bases unmatched. CDR3 loop: CASSSGQGVHF. The CDR3, as DNA: TGTGCCAGCAGCTCCGGACAGGGAGTTCATTTT. Full variable domain (outside the CDR3, taken from reference TRBV5-8 and TRBJ1-5): EAGVTQSPTHLIKTRGQQATLRCSPISGHTSVYWYQQALGLGLQFLLWYDEGEERNRGNFPPRFSGRQFPNYSSELNVNALELEDSALYLCASSSGQGVHFGDGTRLSIL.

V and J are TRBV6-6 and TRBJ2-5, with 7 bases identical to TRBD2. CDR1 MNHNY and CDR2 SVGAGI come from the germline V gene (reference sequence). Unmatched junction bases numbered 17, after V lost 8 bases and J lost 5 bases. CDR3 size: 16 residues. The DNA for the CDR3 is TGTGCCAGCGTCGAGGGAACCAGGACTAGTTGGGAGACCCAGTACTTC. Its translation: CASVEGTRTSWETQYF.

V gene TRBV10-1 combines with J gene TRBJ2-3; 15 bases match TRBD2. Germline CDR1 reads WNHNN; CDR2 reads SYGVQD (reference sequence). The length of the CDR3 is 15 residues. With 4 bases clipped from V and 4 bases from J, the junction kept 0 bases outside the gene matches. This CDR3 reads CASSGTSGRADTQYF. The CDR3 bases are TGCGCCAGCAGTGGGACTAGCGGGAGGGCAGATACGCAGTATTTT.

The V call is TRBV10-3, the J call TRBJ2-1, with 9 nucleotides matching TRBD1. Germline V CDR1 and CDR2: ENHRY, SYGVKD. This CDR3 is 17 amino acids long. The V segment lost 7 bases and the J segment 0 bases; nucleotides outside the gene matches: 10. The CDR3 protein is CAINPGQGLHSYNEQFF. CDR3 nucleotide sequence: TGTGCCATCAATCCGGGACAGGGACTCCACTCCTACAATGAGCAGTTCTTC.

The chain has TRBV7-6 and TRBJ1-5, with 9 bases matching TRBD1. This CDR3 region has 13 residues. CDR1 and CDR2 from the germline V gene are SGHVS and FNYEAQ. V was clipped by 0 bases and J by 11 bases; unmatched bases: 2. CDR3 DNA: TGTGCCAGCAGCTTAGCGGGACAGGGTACCCAGCATTTT. This sequence encodes CASSLAGQGTQHF. Supplemented by reference TRBV7-6 and TRBJ1-5, the full variable domain reads GAGVSQSPRYKVTKRGQDVALRCDPISGHVSLYWYRQALGQGPEFLTYFNYEAQQDKSGLPNDRFSAERPEGSISTLTIQRTEQRDSAMYRCASSLAGQGTQHFGDGTRLSIL.

The rearrangement uses TRBV9 and TRBJ1-3; D unresolved. Trimming removed 2 bases from V and 0 bases from J, with 12 bases in between. Germline V gene sequence: CDR1 SGDLS, CDR2 YYNGEE. This CDR3 comprises 16 residues. The DNA for the CDR3 is TGTGCCAGCAGCGTTGGGCAGCTCTTCTCTGGAAACACCATATATTTT. Residues: CASSVGQLFSGNTIYF.

This sequence joins TRBV4-1 and TRBJ2-7; D gene unclear. Germline CDR1 reads MGHRA; CDR2 reads YSYEKL. This CDR3 is 15 amino acids long. Trimming removed 0 bases at V and 4 bases at J, with 13 bases between. The CDR3 DNA follows: TGCGCCAGCAGCCAAGATTGGAGTAGCTTGTACGAGCAGTACTTC. Amino acid sequence: CASSQDWSSLYEQYF.

This clone was counted a few times. This sequence joins TRBV11-2 and TRBJ2-3; 8 bases align to TRBD2. Trimming cost V 3 bases and J 5 bases; bases outside gene matches: 16. The CDR3 totals 18 residues. Per germline, CDR1 SGHAT and CDR2 FQNNGV. CDR3 nucleotide sequence: TGTGCCAGCAGCTTTCGTCCCTTTCGGCGGGAGGAGGAAGATACGCAGTATTTT. Translating it yields CASSFRPFRREEEDTQYF.